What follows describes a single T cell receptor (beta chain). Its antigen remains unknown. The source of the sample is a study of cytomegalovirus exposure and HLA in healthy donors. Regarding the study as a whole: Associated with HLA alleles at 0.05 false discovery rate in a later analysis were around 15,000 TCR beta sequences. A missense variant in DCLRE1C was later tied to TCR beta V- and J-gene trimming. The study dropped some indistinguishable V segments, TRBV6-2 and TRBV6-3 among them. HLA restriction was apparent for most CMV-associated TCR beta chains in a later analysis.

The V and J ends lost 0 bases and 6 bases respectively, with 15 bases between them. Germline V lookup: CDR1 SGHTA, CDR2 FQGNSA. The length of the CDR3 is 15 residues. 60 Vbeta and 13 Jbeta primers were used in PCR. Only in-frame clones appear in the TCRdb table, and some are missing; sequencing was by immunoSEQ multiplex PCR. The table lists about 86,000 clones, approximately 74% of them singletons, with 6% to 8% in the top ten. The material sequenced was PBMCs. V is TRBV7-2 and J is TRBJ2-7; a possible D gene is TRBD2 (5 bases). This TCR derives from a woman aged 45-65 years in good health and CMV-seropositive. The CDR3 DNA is TGTGCCAGCAGCTTAGCGGTGTCTACCCGGGGCGAGCAGTACTTC. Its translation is CASSLAVSTRGEQYF. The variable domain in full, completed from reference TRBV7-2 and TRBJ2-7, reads GAGVSQSPSNKVTEKGKDVELRCDPISGHTALYWYRQSLGQGLEFLIYFQGNSAPDKSGLPSDRFSAERTGGSVSTLTIQRTQQEDSAVYLCASSLAVSTRGEQYFGPGTRLTVT.